This T cell receptor beta chain appears in the sequencing data of a study of PD-1 blockade in classical Hodgkin lymphoma. CDR3 length: 16 residues. The V and J ends lost 6 bases and 1 base, in that order; junction bases with no gene match: 11. CDR1 and CDR2 (germline): MNHEY, SMNVEV (reference sequence). This sample's time point: newly diagnosed, previously untreated cHL patient sample. Some clones are missing from TCRdb's copy, which holds only in-frame ones; the method was immunoSEQ multiplex PCR. The sample has 70,000 or so clones, 93% seen once. The origin of this receptor is a human donor with classical Hodgkin lymphoma. J is TRBJ1-1 and V is TRBV27; 7 bases fit TRBD1. Sequencing was performed on peripheral blood mononuclear cells (PBMCs). The CDR3 nucleotides are TGTGCCAGCAGCCGAGACAGGGTTGGTAGGAACACTGAAGCTTTCTTT. Its protein is CASSRDRVGRNTEAFF.